There are many counts of the clone carrying this T cell receptor beta chain. Its target is not known. The investigators amplified TCR beta CDR3 regions from RNA transcripts. The primer set for the first-round RT-PCR of the TCR CDR3 was HTBI. In TCRdb, the multiplex PCR reads were re-called with MiXCR into one record per CDR3 protein. The table has about 690,000 distinct CDR3 sequences, 15% to 20% seen once. CDR1 and CDR2 (germline): SGHVS, FNYEAQ. V was cut by 4 bases and J by 3 bases, with 16 bases left in between. This CDR3 is built from 15 residues. This record belongs to a study of T cells in Graves' hyperthyroidism and ophthalmopathy. Study in general: At initial diagnosis, before any treatment had begun, peripheral blood was obtained. Study-level points and caveats: Ophthalmopathy was told apart from stable hyperthyroidism by a 13 V-J model. The model anticipated ophthalmopathy a median about 7.1 months pre-onset.

The TCR originated in a man aged 45-65 years with Graves' hyperthyroidism. The genes are TRBV7-6 and TRBJ2-7, with D perhaps matching TRBD2 (6 bases). What was sequenced was blood. The CDR3 sequence: CASSSYGSSGYEQYF. DNA for the CDR3: TGTGCCAGCAGCTCTTACGGGAGTTCGGGCTACGAGCAGTACTTC.